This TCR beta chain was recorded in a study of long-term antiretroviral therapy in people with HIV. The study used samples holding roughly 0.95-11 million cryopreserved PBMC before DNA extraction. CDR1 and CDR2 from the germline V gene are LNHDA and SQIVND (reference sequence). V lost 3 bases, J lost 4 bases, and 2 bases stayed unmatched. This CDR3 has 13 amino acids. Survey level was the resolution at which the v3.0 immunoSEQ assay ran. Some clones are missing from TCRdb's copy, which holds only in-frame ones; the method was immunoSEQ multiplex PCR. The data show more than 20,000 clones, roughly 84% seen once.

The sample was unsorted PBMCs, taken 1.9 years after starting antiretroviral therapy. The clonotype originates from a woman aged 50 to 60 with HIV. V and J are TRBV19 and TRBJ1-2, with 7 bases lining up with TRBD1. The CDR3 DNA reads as TGTGCCAGTAGTATGGACAGGATCTATGGCTACACCTTC. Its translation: CASSMDRIYGYTF.